This T cell receptor beta chain originates from a study of T cells in Graves' hyperthyroidism and ophthalmopathy. General observations from the study: Ophthalmopathy onset followed model prediction by a median approximately seven months.

This clonotype showed up many times. What it binds is not known. The CDR3 totals 15 residues. The V and J ends lost 8 bases and 3 bases, in that order; junction bases with no gene match: 7. Germline lookup yields CDR1 SNHLY and CDR2 FYNNEI. It was uncontrolled infection, other autoimmune disease, pregnancy or lactation that excluded patients. Template material for amplifying TCR beta CDR3 regions consisted of RNA transcripts. The HTBI set primed first-round TCR CDR3 RT-PCR. TCRdb reprocessed the multiplex PCR reads via MiXCR and lists one record per CDR3 protein. This sample yields more than 300,000 distinct CDR3 sequences, of which over 11% are seen a single time; 11% belongs to the top ten.

The rearrangement links TRBV2 to TRBJ2-1; 10 bases align to TRBD2. The sequenced sample was blood. The receptor was derived from an older woman with Graves' hyperthyroidism. The CDR3 DNA sequence: TGTGCCAGCTGCCGACTAGCGGGCCGCTACAATGAGCAGTTCTTC. Its translation is CASCRLAGRYNEQFF. Variable domain in full (rest from reference TRBV2 and TRBJ2-1): EPEVTQTPSHQVTQMGQEVILRCVPISNHLYFYWYRQILGQKVEFLVSFYNNEISEKSEIFDDQFSVERPDGSNFTLKIRSTKLEDSAMYFCASCRLAGRYNEQFFGPGTRLTVL.